What follows are 5 T cell receptor beta chains derived from one specimen sequenced in a study of early T cells in non-severe SARS-CoV-2 infection. One entry per CDR3 protein, called by TCRdb with MiXCR from the 5' RACE reads. The repertoire includes more than 70,000 distinct CDR3 sequences, about 12% of them detected once, and about 6.5% sits in the top ten. The specimen sequenced was whole blood. These receptors came from an adult who was a healthcare worker with PCR-confirmed SARS-CoV-2 infection or an uninfected control (not recorded which).

This clonotype was counted a few times. V gene TRBV20-1 combines with J gene TRBJ1-2; no reliable D call. This CDR3 is 15 amino acids long. V lost 1 base to trimming and J lost 1 base, with 13 bases between them. The V gene's germline CDR1 is DFQATT and CDR2 SNEGSKA (reference sequence). The DNA of the CDR3 is TGCAGTGCTAGAGGAGGCGTCGGGCTTAACTATGGCTACACCTTC. It is translated as CSARGGVGLNYGYTF.

V is TRBV13 and J is TRBJ1-2, with D possibly being TRBD1 (6 bases). Germline lookup yields CDR1 PRHDT and CDR2 FYEKMQ (reference sequence). This CDR3 is 14 amino acids long. Trimming left V 4 bases short and J 4 bases short, with 13 bases between. The CDR3 sequence: CASSSDRAFYGYTF. CDR3 sequence (DNA): TGTGCCAGCAGCTCGGACAGAGCCTTCTATGGCTACACCTTC.

Many counts were recorded for this clonotype. The chain recombines TRBV20-1 with TRBJ1-4, with D uncertain. Germline CDR1 and CDR2: DFQATT and SNEGSKA (reference sequence). V lost 5 bases and J lost 11, with 15 bases in between. This CDR3 has 12 residues. CDR3 sequence: CSAVPGIGKLFF. CDR3 bases: TGCAGTGCTGTACCCGGAATAGGGAAACTGTTTTTT.

The chain recombines TRBV7-2 with TRBJ2-7, with D possibly matching TRBD2 (6 bases). The ends were cut back, 1 base at V and 0 bases at J, with 10 bases in the middle. The CDR3 length is 15 residues. CDR1 is SGHTA, CDR2 FQGNSA, per germline. This CDR3 is CASSLEPGSSYEQYF. The CDR3 DNA sequence: TGTGCCAGCAGCTTAGAGCCCGGGAGCTCCTACGAGCAGTACTTC.

The J gene is TRBJ2-7, the V gene TRBV29-1, with TRBD2 as a possible D gene (6 bases). The CDR3 is 12 residues long. Deletions cut 2 bases from V and 5 bases from J, with 10 bases between. Looked up from germline, CDR1 is SQVTM and CDR2 is ANQGSEA. Here the CDR3 reads CSVERGGDEQYF. CDR3 coding DNA: TGCAGCGTTGAAAGAGGAGGGGACGAGCAGTACTTC.